This T cell receptor (beta chain) appears in the sequencing data of a study of T-cell reconstitution after alpha-beta-depleted transplantation in children (dated by TCRdb to the mid-2010s). Concerning the study at large: T-cell immune reconstitution after TCRalphabeta/CD19-depleted allogeneic hematopoietic cell transplantation in children was quantitatively tracked in the study by means of TCR repertoire profiling.

With respect to this clonotype: Its specific antigen is unknown. Qualities for individual bases were not recorded, and no much larger clone is one base off.

Preparation of the library involved PCR. The reads were generated on an Illumina HiSeq 2500. TCR libraries were prepared with molecular barcoding, using unique molecular identifiers to normalize TCRbeta repertoire quantification. The public reads were run again by TCRdb, first through fastp at Q25 and then through MiXCR, and only productive beta chains were kept. Identical CDR3 proteins give one entry, which carries the most common genes and DNA. This sample holds 500,000 or so distinct CDR3 sequences; approximately 32% were observed only once. Together, the top ten hold 2% to 2.5% of the sample. The junction carries 14 bases between V and J, which are trimmed by 0 bases and 6 bases respectively. The CDR3 numbers 14 residues from cysteine through phenylalanine. Only CDR3 DNA remains: 42 bases, in frame from the first base. CDR1 and CDR2 are drawn from the germline V gene: SQVTM, ANQGSEA.

Recombination linked TRBV29-1 to TRBJ2-5, with no D gene named confidently. The sequence came from a human donor who donated a stem cell graft to a child with aplastic anemia. The sample was PBMCs from the stem cell graft donor, taken from the stem cell graft. The DNA is as follows: TGCAGCGTTGAAGAACCCAGGCGCCCTCAGACCCAGTACTTC. It encodes CSVEEPRRPQTQYF.